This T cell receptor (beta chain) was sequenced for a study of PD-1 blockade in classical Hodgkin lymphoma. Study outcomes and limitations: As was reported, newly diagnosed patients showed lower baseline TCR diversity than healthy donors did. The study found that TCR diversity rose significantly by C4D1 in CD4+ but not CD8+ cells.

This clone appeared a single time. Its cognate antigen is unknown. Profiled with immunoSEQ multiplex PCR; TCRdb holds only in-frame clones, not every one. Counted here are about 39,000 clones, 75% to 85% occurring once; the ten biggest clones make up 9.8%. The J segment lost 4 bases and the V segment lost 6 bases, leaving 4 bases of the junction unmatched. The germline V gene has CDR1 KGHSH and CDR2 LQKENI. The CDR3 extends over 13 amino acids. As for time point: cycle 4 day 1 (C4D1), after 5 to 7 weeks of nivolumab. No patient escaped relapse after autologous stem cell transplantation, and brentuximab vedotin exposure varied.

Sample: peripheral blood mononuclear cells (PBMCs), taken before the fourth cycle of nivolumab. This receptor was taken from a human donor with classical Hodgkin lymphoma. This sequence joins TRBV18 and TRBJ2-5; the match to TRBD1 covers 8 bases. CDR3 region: CASSGGTGETQYF. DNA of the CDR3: TGTGCCAGCTCCGGCGGGACAGGAGAGACCCAGTACTTC.